These T cell receptor beta chains were read from a single sample in a study of T-cell reconstitution after alpha-beta-depleted transplantation in children. TCRdb recomputed calls from the PCR reads with MiXCR, one row per CDR3 protein. The sample holds 25,000 to 30,000 distinct CDR3 sequences, about 18% seen once. Here the sequenced sample was PBMCs, mostly from graft donor cells, taken 60 days after TCRalphabeta/CD19-depleted stem cell transplant. These TCRs come from a male patient between 2 and 9 years old who had a stem cell transplant for acute lymphoblastic leukemia, so the T cells may come from the graft donor. CDR3s include the opening cysteine and the closing phenylalanine or tryptophan. The order of the fields is CDR3 length, J gene, V gene, D gene, clone size, CDR3 DNA, CDR3 protein. The D gene is left open where the match is weak. Size is omitted from some rows. Given values are once, few, many or a class for expanded clones.

13,TRBJ2-3,TRBV28,NA,NA,TGTGCCAGCACTAGACGGAGGACAGATACGCAGTATTTT,CASTRRRTDTQYF
16,TRBJ2-1,TRBV5-1,NA,NA,TGCGCCAGCAGCTTGGTCGGTGCAGGTGGCTACAATGAGCAGTTCTTC,CASSLVGAGGYNEQFF
12,TRBJ2-7,TRBV20-1,TRBD1,NA,TGCAGTGCTAGGGCACAGGGGAACGAGCAGTACTTC,CSARAQGNEQYF
18,TRBJ1-3,TRBV21-1,NA,NA,TGTGCCAGCAGCAAAGGGGTTAGACCAACCTGCTCTGGAAACACCATATATTTT,CASSKGVRPTCSGNTIYF
14,TRBJ2-5,TRBV29-1,NA,NA,TGCAGCGTTGAGAAGGACCCAGGCGGAGAGACCCAGTACTTC,CSVEKDPGGETQYF
14,TRBJ2-3,TRBV12-3/TRBV12-4,TRBD2,few,TGTGCCAGCAGTCTAGCGGGAGCGGGAGATACGCAGTATTTT,CASSLAGAGDTQYF
17,TRBJ2-3,TRBV3-1,NA,NA,TGTGCCAGCAGCCAAGAGGGGGGCGGGGGACGCACAGATACGCAGTATTTT,CASSQEGGGGRTDTQYF
15,TRBJ2-1,TRBV7-2,TRBD2,many,TGTGCCAGCCAAAATTTAGCGGGGGGGGTATATGAGCAGTTCTTC,CASQNLAGGVYEQFF
15,TRBJ1-4,TRBV7-7,NA,many,TGTGCCAGCAGCTTAGGGCAGGGATTGAGTGAAAAACTGTTTTTT,CASSLGQGLSEKLFF
13,TRBJ2-5,TRBV20-1,TRBD1,few,TGCAGTGCCACCGACAGGGGGAAAGGGACCCAGTACTTC,CSATDRGKGTQYF
13,TRBJ2-3,TRBV12-3/TRBV12-4,NA,few,TGTGCCAGCAGTTTAAGGCGGCCTGCTACGCAGTATTTT,CASSLRRPATQYF
16,TRBJ2-5,TRBV4-2,TRBD1,few,TGTGCCAGCAGCCAAGATGGAACAGGGGGGCAAGAGACCCAGTACTTC,CASSQDGTGGQETQYF
14,TRBJ2-7,TRBV7-2,NA,NA,TGTGCCAGCAGCTTAGCCCCTGGATTTTTCGAGCAGTACTTC,CASSLAPGFFEQYF
13,TRBJ2-7,TRBV5-1,NA,NA,TGCGCCAGCAGCGGGAGGCCGAACTACGAGCAGTACTTC,CASSGRPNYEQYF
14,TRBJ1-1,TRBV6-2/TRBV6-3,NA,NA,TGTGCCATATCGAGAGGCGGGTCAGGGACTGAAGCTTTCTTT,CAISRGGSGTEAFF
15,TRBJ1-2,TRBV6-1,TRBD1,many,TGTGCCAGCAGTAAAGGACAGGGGGGCAGTCATGGCTACACCTTC,CASSKGQGGSHGYTF
12,TRBJ2-1,TRBV20-1,TRBD2,NA,TGCAGTGCGGGACTAGCGTACAATGAGCAGTTCTTC,CSAGLAYNEQFF
16,TRBJ1-3,TRBV5-4,NA,NA,TGTGCCAGCAGCTTGGGAAGTGGGGTCTCTGGAAACACCATATATTTT,CASSLGSGVSGNTIYF
14,TRBJ1-2,TRBV12-3/TRBV12-4,NA,many,TGTGCCAGCAGTAAACAGGGCCTCCTCTATGGCTACACCTTC,CASSKQGLLYGYTF
14,TRBJ1-2,TRBV28,TRBD1,few,TGTGCCAGCAGCACCCCAGGGGACAGGTCAAGCTACACCTTC,CASSTPGDRSSYTF
15,TRBJ1-2,TRBV12-3/TRBV12-4,NA,NA,TGTGCCAGCAGTTTCGGACGGATAGGGCTATATGGCTACACCTTC,CASSFGRIGLYGYTF
16,TRBJ2-7,TRBV7-9,TRBD2,few,TGTGCCAGCAGTGTTGGGACTAGCGGGAGTTCCTACGAGCAGTACTTC,CASSVGTSGSSYEQYF
16,TRBJ2-4,TRBV5-8,TRBD1,NA,TGTGCCAGCAGCTTGAGGCTGACAGGGGCCAAAAACATTCAGTACTTC,CASSLRLTGAKNIQYF
12,TRBJ2-2,TRBV5-1,NA,NA,TGCGCCAGCAGGCTCTACACCGGGGAGCTGTTTTTT,CASRLYTGELFF
14,TRBJ1-2,TRBV2,NA,NA,TGTGCCAGCAGTGACCCTATAGGGATCGGCGGCTACACCTTC,CASSDPIGIGGYTF
15,TRBJ2-6,TRBV3-1,NA,many,TGTGCCAGCAGCCAGGACAGCTCTGGGGCCAACGTCCTGACTTTC,CASSQDSSGANVLTF
16,TRBJ2-1,TRBV27,NA,NA,TGTGCCAGTAGTCCCGGAAAACCGGGTCCCTACAATGAGCAGTTCTTC,CASSPGKPGPYNEQFF
15,TRBJ2-3,TRBV3-1,TRBD2,NA,TGTGCCAGCAGCCAGGTTCCTAGCGGTTCAGATACGCAGTATTTT,CASSQVPSGSDTQYF
16,TRBJ2-1,TRBV7-2,TRBD2,NA,TGTGCCAGCAGTGGGGGGGGTTCGGGTGGCTACAATGAGCAGTTCTTC,CASSGGGSGGYNEQFF
13,TRBJ2-5,TRBV6-1,NA,many,TGTGCCAGCAGCGACAGGTCCCGGGGGACCCAGTACTTC,CASSDRSRGTQYF
13,TRBJ2-7,TRBV20-1,TRBD2,few,TGCAGTGGAACGGGGACTAGTCTCCACGAGCAGTACTTC,CSGTGTSLHEQYF
15,TRBJ2-7,TRBV5-1,TRBD2,NA,TGCGCCAGCAGCTTGTATAGCGGGGGCTTTGGGGAGCAGTACTTC,CASSLYSGGFGEQYF
15,TRBJ1-5,TRBV27,NA,NA,TGTGCCAGCAGTAAGGGGATCCTAAGCAATCAGCCCCAGCATTTT,CASSKGILSNQPQHF
16,TRBJ1-4,TRBV15,TRBD1,many,TGTGCCACCAGCGTAACTAGGGGGACAGAAGATGAAAAACTGTTTTTT,CATSVTRGTEDEKLFF
14,TRBJ1-5,TRBV7-2,NA,few,TGTGCCAGCAGCTTAGAATCCCCAATACAGCCCCAGCATTTT,CASSLESPIQPQHF
17,TRBJ2-5,TRBV28,NA,NA,TGTGCCAGCAGTTCTACGGACACGCTGGGGGTGAGAGAGACCCAGTACTTC,CASSSTDTLGVRETQYF
11,TRBJ2-2,TRBV20-1,NA,many,TGCAGTGCTAGAGACACCGGGGAGCTGTTTTTT,CSARDTGELFF
15,TRBJ2-1,TRBV28,TRBD2,many,TGTGCCAGCACCCTCCCTGGCGGGGGTCGCAATGAGCAGTTCTTC,CASTLPGGGRNEQFF
14,TRBJ1-2,TRBV7-2,TRBD1,NA,TGTGCCAGCAGCCCCGGGACAGGGGACTATGGCTACACCTTC,CASSPGTGDYGYTF
16,TRBJ2-1,TRBV7-9,NA,medium-sized,TGTGCCAGCAGCTTAGGAGGGTTGGCAGTCTACAATGAGCAGTTCTTC,CASSLGGLAVYNEQFF
14,TRBJ2-5,TRBV28,TRBD1,many,TGTGCCAGCAAGGGGACAGGTCTCCAAGAGACCCAGTACTTC,CASKGTGLQETQYF
13,TRBJ1-2,TRBV5-1,NA,many,TGCGCCAGCAGCTCTACCCAAACTGAGGCGTACACCTTC,CASSSTQTEAYTF
14,TRBJ1-4,TRBV7-9,TRBD1,many,TGTGCCAGCAGCTTAGGACAGGGGCGCGAAAAACTGTTTTTT,CASSLGQGREKLFF
11,TRBJ2-1,TRBV29-1,NA,once,TGCAGCGTCTGGACACGCAATGAGCAGTTCTTC,CSVWTRNEQFF
19,TRBJ2-3,TRBV4-2,NA,many,TGTGCCAGCAACAGCTTATATCGTGTTGGGCACTTTAGCACAGATACGCAGTATTTT,CASNSLYRVGHFSTDTQYF
11,TRBJ1-2,TRBV7-9,NA,NA,TGTGCCAGCAGCTCCTCCTATGGCTACACCTTC,CASSSSYGYTF
14,TRBJ2-5,TRBV12-3/TRBV12-4,NA,few,TGTGCCAGCAGCCCAGCGTCCAGGGAAGAGACCCAGTACTTC,CASSPASREETQYF
13,TRBJ2-1,TRBV7-9,TRBD1,many,TGTGCCAGCGTAGCAGGGGGCCCGCATGAGCAGTTCTTC,CASVAGGPHEQFF
14,TRBJ1-2,TRBV24-1,TRBD1,NA,TGTGCCACCAGTGCGACAGGGGAGGGGAATGGCTACACCTTC,CATSATGEGNGYTF
13,TRBJ2-3,TRBV7-2,TRBD2,many,TGTGCCAGCAGAGTCGGGGGGACAGATACGCAGTATTTT,CASRVGGTDTQYF
13,TRBJ2-3,TRBV2,NA,NA,TGTGCCAGCATTCGGGCGAAGCCAGATACGCAGTATTTT,CASIRAKPDTQYF